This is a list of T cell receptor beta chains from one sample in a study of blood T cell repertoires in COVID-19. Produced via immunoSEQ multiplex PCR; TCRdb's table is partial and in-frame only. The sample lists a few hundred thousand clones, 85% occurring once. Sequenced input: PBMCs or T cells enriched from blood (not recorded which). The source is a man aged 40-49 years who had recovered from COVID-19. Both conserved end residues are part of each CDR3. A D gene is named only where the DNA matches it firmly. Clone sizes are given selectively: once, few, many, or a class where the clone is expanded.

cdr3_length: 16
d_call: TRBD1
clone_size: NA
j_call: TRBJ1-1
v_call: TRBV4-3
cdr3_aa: CASSQDTGTGGTEAFF
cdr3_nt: TGCGCCAGCAGCCAAGATACCGGGACAGGGGGCACTGAAGCTTTCTTT

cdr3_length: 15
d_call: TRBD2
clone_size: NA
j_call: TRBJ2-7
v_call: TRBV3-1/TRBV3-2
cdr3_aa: CASSLFSGRAYEQYF
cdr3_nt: TGTGCCAGCAGCCTATTTAGCGGGAGGGCCTACGAGCAGTACTTC

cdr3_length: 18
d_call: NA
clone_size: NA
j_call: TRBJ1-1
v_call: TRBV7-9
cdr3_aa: CASSPSFAQNRVDTEAFF
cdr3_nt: TGTGCCAGCAGCCCCTCGTTCGCGCAAAACAGGGTGGACACTGAAGCTTTCTTT

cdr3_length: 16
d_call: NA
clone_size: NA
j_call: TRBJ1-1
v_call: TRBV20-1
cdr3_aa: CSASNTGGIRNTEAFF
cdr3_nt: TGCAGTGCTAGTAACACGGGGGGTATAAGGAACACTGAAGCTTTCTTT

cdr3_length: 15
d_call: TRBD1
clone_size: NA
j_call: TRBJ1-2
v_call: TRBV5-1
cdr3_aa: CASSLEGRGDYGYTF
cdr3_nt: TGCGCCAGCAGCTTGGAGGGCAGGGGGGACTATGGCTACACCTTC

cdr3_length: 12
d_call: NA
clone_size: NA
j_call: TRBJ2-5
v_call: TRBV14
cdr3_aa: CASSPDRGTQYF
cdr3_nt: TGTGCCAGCAGCCCGGACAGAGGGACCCAGTACTTC

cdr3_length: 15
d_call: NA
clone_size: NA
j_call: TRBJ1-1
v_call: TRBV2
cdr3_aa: CASTAQQGLVTEAFF
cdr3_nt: TGTGCCAGCACCGCACAACAGGGATTAGTCACTGAAGCTTTCTTT

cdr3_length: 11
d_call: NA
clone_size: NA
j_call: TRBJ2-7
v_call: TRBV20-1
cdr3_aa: CSARTGYEQYF
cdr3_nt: TGCAGTGCGAGGACTGGCTACGAGCAGTACTTC

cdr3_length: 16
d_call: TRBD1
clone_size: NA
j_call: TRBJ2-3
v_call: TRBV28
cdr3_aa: CASSLQRGRRADTQYF
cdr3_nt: TGTGCCAGCAGCCTTCAAAGGGGGCGACGCGCAGATACGCAGTATTTT

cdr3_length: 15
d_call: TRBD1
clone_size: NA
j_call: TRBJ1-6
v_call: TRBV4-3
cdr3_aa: CASSQGTGLNSPLHF
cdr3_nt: TGCGCCAGCAGCCAAGGGACAGGCCTGAATTCACCCCTCCACTTT

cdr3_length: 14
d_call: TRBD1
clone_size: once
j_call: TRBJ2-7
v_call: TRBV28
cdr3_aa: CASSHRQGDYEQYF
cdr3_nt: TGTGCCAGCAGTCACCGACAGGGGGACTACGAGCAGTACTTC

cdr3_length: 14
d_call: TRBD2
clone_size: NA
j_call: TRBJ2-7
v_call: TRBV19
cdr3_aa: CASNPSGSHYEQYF
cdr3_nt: TGTGCCAGTAACCCTAGCGGGAGCCATTACGAGCAGTACTTC

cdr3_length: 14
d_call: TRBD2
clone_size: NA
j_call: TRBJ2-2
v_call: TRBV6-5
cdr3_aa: CASSWGGAVGELFF
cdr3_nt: TGTGCCAGCAGTTGGGGAGGGGCGGTCGGGGAGCTGTTTTTT

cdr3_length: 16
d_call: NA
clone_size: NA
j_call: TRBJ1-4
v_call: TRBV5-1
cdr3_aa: CASSLHGESTNEKLFF
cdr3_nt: TGCGCCAGCAGCTTGCACGGGGAGTCAACTAATGAAAAACTGTTTTTT

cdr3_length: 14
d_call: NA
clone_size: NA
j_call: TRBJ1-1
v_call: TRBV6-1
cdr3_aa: CASSEDSWVSEAFF
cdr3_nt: TGTGCCAGCAGTGAAGACAGTTGGGTCTCTGAAGCTTTCTTT

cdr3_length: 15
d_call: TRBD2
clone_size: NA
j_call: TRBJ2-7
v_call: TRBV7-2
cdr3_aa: CASSSVAGGSYEQYF
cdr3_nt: TGTGCCAGCAGCTCGGTAGCGGGAGGTTCCTACGAGCAGTACTTC

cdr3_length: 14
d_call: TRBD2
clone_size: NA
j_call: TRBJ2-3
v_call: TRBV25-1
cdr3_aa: CATGLAGSTDTQYF
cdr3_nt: TGTGCCACGGGACTAGCGGGAAGCACAGATACGCAGTATTTT

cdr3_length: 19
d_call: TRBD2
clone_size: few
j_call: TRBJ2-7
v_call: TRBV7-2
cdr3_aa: CASSLQGLAGTPGSYEQYF
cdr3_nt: TGTGCCAGCAGCCTGCAAGGACTAGCGGGAACTCCGGGCTCCTACGAGCAGTACTTC

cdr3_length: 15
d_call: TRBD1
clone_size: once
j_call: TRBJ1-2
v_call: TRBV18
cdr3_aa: CASSAANWDRDGYTF
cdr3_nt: TGTGCCAGCTCAGCTGCAAACTGGGACAGGGACGGCTACACCTTC

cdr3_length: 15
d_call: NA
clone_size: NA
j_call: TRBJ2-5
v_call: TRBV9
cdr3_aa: CASSARTTLQETQYF
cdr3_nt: TGTGCCAGCAGCGCCCGGACTACATTGCAAGAGACCCAGTACTTC

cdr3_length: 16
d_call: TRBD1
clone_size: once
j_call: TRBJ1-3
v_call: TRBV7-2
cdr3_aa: CASSERVTGGGNTIYF
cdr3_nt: TGTGCCAGCAGCGAGAGGGTGACAGGGGGAGGAAACACCATATATTTT

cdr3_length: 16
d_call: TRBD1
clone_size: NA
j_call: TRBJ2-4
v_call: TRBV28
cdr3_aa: CASSSGTGLAKNIQYF
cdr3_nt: TGTGCCAGCAGCTCCGGGACAGGGCTAGCCAAAAACATTCAGTACTTC